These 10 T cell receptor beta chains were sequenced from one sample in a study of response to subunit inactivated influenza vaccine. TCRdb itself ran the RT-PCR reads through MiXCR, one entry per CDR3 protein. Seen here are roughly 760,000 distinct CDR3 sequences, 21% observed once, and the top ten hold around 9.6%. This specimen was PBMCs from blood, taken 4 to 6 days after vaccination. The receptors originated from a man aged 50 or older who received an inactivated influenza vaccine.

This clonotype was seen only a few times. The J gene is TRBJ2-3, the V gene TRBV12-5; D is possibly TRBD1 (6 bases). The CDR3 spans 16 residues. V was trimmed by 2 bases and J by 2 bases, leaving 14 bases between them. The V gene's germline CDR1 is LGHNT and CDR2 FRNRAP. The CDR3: CASGLTTGILTDTQYF. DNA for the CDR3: TGTGCTAGTGGTTTGACGACAGGTATACTCACAGATACGCAGTATTTT.

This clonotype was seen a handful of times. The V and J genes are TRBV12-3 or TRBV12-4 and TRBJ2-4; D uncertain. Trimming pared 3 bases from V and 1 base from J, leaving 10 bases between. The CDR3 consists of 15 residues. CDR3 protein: CASSLGSLAKNIQYF. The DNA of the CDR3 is TGTGCCAGCAGTTTGGGAAGCCTGGCCAAAAACATTCAGTACTTC.

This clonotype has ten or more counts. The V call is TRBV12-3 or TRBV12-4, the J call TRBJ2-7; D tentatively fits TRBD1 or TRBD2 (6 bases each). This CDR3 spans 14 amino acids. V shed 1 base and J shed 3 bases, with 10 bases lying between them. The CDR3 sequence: CASSLDGGIYEQYF. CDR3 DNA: TGTGCCAGCAGTTTAGACGGGGGCATCTACGAGCAGTACTTC.

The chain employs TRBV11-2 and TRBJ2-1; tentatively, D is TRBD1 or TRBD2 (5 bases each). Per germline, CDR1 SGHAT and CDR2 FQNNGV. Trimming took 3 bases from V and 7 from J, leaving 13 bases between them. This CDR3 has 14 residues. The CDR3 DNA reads TGTGCCAGCAGCTTTGCCGGGACCCCGAATGAGCAGTTCTTC. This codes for CASSFAGTPNEQFF.

CDR3 sequence: CASSPLAGQYQETQYF. The CDR3 DNA reads TGTGCCAGCAGCCCATTAGCGGGACAGTACCAAGAGACCCAGTACTTC. V and J are TRBV9 and TRBJ2-5; perhaps TRBD2 as D (8 bases). Trimming stripped 4 bases from V and 0 bases from J, with 16 bases between. The CDR3 runs 16 residues. Germline values: CDR1 SGDLS, CDR2 YYNGEE.

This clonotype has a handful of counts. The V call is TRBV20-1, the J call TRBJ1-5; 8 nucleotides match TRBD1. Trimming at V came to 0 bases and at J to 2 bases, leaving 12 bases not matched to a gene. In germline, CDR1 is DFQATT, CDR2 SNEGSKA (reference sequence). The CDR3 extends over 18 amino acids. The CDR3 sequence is CSARDQGQGFLGNQPQHF. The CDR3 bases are TGCAGTGCTAGAGATCAAGGACAGGGCTTTTTAGGCAATCAGCCCCAGCATTTT.

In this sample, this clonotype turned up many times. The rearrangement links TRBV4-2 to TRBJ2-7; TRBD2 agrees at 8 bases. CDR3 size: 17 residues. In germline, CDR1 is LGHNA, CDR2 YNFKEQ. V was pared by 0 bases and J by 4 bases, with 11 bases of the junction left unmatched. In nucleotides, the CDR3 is TGTGCCAGCAGCCAAGATCGGGGGGGAGGTGGGCATTACGAGCAGTACTTC. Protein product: CASSQDRGGGGHYEQYF.

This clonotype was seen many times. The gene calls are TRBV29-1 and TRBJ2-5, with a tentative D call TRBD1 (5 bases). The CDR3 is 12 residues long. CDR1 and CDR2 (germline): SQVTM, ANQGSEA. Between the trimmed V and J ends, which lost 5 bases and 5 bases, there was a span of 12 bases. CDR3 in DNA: TGCAGCGTTAGCAGGGCGTGGGAGACCCAGTACTTC. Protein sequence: CSVSRAWETQYF.

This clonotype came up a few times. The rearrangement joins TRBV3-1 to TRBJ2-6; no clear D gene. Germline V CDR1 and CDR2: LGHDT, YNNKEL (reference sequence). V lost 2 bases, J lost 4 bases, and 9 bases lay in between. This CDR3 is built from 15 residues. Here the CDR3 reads CASSQTYGGANVLTF. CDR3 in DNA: TGTGCCAGCAGCCAAACTTACGGAGGGGCCAACGTCCTGACTTTC.

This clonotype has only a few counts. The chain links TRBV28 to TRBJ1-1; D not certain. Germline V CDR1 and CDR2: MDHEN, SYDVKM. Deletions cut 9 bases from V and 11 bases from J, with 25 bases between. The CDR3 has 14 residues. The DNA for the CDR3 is TGTGCCAGTGGTCCCCTGCGCTACAGCGGTGAGGCTTTCTTT. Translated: CASGPLRYSGEAFF. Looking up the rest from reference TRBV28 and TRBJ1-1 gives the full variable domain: DVKVTQSSRYLVKRTGEKVFLECVQDMDHENMFWYRQDPGLGLRLIYFSYDVKMKEKGDIPEGYSVSREKKERFSLILESASTNQTSMYLCASGPLRYSGEAFFGQGTRLTVV.